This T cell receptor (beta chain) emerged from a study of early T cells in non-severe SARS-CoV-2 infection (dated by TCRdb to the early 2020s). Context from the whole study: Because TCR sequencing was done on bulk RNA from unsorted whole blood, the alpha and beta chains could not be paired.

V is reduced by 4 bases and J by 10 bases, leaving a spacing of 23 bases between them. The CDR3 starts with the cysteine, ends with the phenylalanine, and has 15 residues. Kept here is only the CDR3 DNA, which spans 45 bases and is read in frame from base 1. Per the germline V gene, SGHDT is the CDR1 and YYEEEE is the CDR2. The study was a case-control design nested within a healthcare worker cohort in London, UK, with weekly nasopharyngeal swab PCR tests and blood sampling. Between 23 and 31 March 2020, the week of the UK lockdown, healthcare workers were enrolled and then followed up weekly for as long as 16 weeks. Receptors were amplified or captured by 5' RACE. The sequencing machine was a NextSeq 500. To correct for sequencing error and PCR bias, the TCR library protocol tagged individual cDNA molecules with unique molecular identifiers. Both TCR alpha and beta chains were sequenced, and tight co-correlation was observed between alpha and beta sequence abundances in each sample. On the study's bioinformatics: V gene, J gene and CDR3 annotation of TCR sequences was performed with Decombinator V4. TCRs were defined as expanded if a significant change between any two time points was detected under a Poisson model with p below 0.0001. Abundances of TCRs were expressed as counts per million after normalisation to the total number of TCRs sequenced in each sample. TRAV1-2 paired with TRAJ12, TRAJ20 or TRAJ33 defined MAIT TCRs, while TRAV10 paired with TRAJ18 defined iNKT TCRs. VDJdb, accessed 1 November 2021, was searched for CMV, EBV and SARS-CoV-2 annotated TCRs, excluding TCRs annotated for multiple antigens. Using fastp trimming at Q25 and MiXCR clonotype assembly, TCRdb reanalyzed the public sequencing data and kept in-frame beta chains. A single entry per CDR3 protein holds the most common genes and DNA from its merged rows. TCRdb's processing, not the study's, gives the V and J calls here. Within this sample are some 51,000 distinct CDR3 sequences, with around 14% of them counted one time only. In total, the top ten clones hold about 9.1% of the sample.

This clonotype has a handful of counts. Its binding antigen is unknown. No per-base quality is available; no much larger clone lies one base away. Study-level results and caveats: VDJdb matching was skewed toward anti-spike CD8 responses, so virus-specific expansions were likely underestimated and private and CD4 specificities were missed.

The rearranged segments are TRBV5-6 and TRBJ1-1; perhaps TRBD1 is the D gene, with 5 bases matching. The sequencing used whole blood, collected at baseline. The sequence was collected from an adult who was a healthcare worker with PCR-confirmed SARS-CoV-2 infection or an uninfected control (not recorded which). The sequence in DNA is TGTGCCAGCAGCCCGATGGACAATCAGGTGCGGGGAGCTTTCTTT. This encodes CASSPMDNQVRGAFF.